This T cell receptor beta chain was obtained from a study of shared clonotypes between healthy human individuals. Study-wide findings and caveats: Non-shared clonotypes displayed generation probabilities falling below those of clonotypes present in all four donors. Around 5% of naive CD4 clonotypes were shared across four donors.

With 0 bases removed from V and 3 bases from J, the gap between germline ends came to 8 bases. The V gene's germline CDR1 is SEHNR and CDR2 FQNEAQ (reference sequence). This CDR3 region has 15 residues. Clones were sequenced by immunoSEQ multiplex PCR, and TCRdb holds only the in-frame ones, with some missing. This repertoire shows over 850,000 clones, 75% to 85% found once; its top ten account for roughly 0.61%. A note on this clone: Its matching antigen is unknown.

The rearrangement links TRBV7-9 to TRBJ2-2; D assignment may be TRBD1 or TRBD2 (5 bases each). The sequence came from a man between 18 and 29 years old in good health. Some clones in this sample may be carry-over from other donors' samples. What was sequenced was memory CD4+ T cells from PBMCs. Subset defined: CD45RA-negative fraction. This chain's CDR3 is CASSLAGPDTGELFF. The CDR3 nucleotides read TGTGCCAGCAGCTTAGCGGGACCTGACACCGGGGAGCTGTTTTTT.